Listed here are 10 T cell receptor beta chains from one sample, sequenced in a study of identical twins. TCRdb re-called the 5' RACE reads with MiXCR, one entry per CDR3 protein. Of 1,800,000 or so distinct CDR3 sequences listed, 32% are singletons. The sequenced material came from cord blood. Every receptor here comes from a newborn girl in good health.

A remark on this clonotype: An end of the junction differs from the germline gene, which may be a read error. This rearrangement joins TRBV2 to TRBJ1-6; a weak D match, TRBD1 (5 bases). This CDR3 is built from 16 residues. Germline CDR1 is SNHLY and CDR2 is FYNNEI. CDR3: CASRTRTPSGNSPPHF. In DNA form, the CDR3 reads TGTGCCAGCAGGACGAGGACACCTTCAGGGAATTCACCCCCCCACTTT.

This clonotype was seen only a few times. This sequence joins TRBV9 and TRBJ2-1; a weak D match, TRBD1 (5 bases). V gave up 0 bases and J gave up 3 bases, with 10 bases separating them. The CDR3 extends over 15 amino acids. The germline V gene has CDR1 SGDLS and CDR2 YYNGEE. The CDR3 protein is CASSVEPRVYNEQFF. Written as DNA, the CDR3 is TGTGCCAGCAGCGTAGAACCCAGGGTCTACAATGAGCAGTTCTTC.

This clonotype was seen a few times. V gene TRBV27 combines with J gene TRBJ2-1, with D possibly being TRBD2 (7 bases). CDR1 and CDR2 from the germline V gene are MNHEY and SMNVEV (reference sequence). CDR3 size: 19 residues. Trimming left V 0 bases short and J 4 bases short, with 22 bases between. CDR3 residues: CASSLSGGLDDWGYNEQFF. The CDR3 DNA reads as TGTGCCAGCAGTTTATCGGGGGGGCTGGATGATTGGGGGTACAATGAGCAGTTCTTC.

This clonotype was found many times. V gene TRBV7-2 combines with J gene TRBJ2-4; D possibly corresponds to TRBD1 (5 bases). With 1 base removed from V and 1 base from J, the gap between germline ends came to 14 bases. Looked up from germline, CDR1 is SGHTA and CDR2 is FQGNSA. The CDR3 consists of 17 residues. CDR3 nucleotides: TGTGCCAGCAGCTTAGTTCCCCCGTACAGGGCCAAAAACATTCAGTACTTC. Its translation is CASSLVPPYRAKNIQYF.

This clonotype was counted between two and nine times. The genes are TRBV28 and TRBJ1-5; maybe TRBD1 (5 bases). CDR1 is MDHEN, CDR2 SYDVKM, per germline. Trimming left V 6 bases short and J 2 bases short, with 14 bases between. This CDR3 comprises 15 residues. The CDR3 region has the DNA TGTGCCAGCAGGACACCTGGGACGCGCAATCAGCCCCAGCATTTT. As protein: CASRTPGTRNQPQHF.

The rearrangement joins TRBV3-1 to TRBJ1-2; D unclear. CDR3 size: 12 residues. Germline V CDR1 and CDR2: LGHDT, YNNKEL (reference sequence). The V and J ends lost 5 bases and 8 bases respectively, with 12 bases between them. CDR3: CASSYLDAGYTF. The CDR3, as DNA: TGTGCCAGCAGCTACCTCGACGCGGGCTACACCTTC.

This clonotype was picked up a small number of times. The CDR3 loop reads CASSPHGLAGVETQYF. CDR3 DNA: TGTGCCAGCAGTCCCCACGGACTAGCGGGAGTGGAGACCCAGTACTTC. The chain couples TRBV2 to TRBJ2-5; 13 bases match TRBD2. Trimming took 5 bases from V and 5 from J; bases not matched to a gene: 8. Germline V gives CDR1 SNHLY, CDR2 FYNNEI. The CDR3 runs to 16 residues.

This chain links TRBV28 with TRBJ2-5; 12 bases agree with TRBD2. V shed 4 bases and J 6 bases; nucleotides not matched to a gene: 3. In germline, CDR1 is MDHEN, CDR2 SYDVKM. The CDR3 totals 14 residues. The CDR3 nucleotides read TGTGCCAGCAGTTCGACTAGCGGGAGACAGACCCAGTACTTC. Translating it yields CASSSTSGRQTQYF.

V is TRBV6-5 and J is TRBJ2-3, with 8 bases fitting TRBD2. CDR1 is MNHEY, CDR2 SVGAGI, per germline. V was pared by 4 bases and J by 4 bases, with 4 bases of the junction left unmatched. The CDR3 sequence is 14 residues long. Here the CDR3 DNA reads TGTGCCAGCAGTTCCGGGACTAGGGCAGATACGCAGTATTTT. This translates into CASSSGTRADTQYF.

This clonotype was seen ten or more times. The chain carries TRBV2 and TRBJ2-1; D call uncertain. Looked up from germline, CDR1 is SNHLY and CDR2 is FYNNEI. Trimming removed 2 bases at V and 6 bases at J, with 2 bases between. This CDR3 contains 11 residues. CDR3 sequence: CASSEPNEQFF. DNA of the CDR3: TGTGCCAGCAGTGAACCCAATGAGCAGTTCTTC. The complete variable domain, with remaining parts taken from reference TRBV2 and TRBJ2-1, reads EPEVTQTPSHQVTQMGQEVILRCVPISNHLYFYWYRQILGQKVEFLVSFYNNEISEKSEIFDDQFSVERPDGSNFTLKIRSTKLEDSAMYFCASSEPNEQFFGPGTRLTVL.